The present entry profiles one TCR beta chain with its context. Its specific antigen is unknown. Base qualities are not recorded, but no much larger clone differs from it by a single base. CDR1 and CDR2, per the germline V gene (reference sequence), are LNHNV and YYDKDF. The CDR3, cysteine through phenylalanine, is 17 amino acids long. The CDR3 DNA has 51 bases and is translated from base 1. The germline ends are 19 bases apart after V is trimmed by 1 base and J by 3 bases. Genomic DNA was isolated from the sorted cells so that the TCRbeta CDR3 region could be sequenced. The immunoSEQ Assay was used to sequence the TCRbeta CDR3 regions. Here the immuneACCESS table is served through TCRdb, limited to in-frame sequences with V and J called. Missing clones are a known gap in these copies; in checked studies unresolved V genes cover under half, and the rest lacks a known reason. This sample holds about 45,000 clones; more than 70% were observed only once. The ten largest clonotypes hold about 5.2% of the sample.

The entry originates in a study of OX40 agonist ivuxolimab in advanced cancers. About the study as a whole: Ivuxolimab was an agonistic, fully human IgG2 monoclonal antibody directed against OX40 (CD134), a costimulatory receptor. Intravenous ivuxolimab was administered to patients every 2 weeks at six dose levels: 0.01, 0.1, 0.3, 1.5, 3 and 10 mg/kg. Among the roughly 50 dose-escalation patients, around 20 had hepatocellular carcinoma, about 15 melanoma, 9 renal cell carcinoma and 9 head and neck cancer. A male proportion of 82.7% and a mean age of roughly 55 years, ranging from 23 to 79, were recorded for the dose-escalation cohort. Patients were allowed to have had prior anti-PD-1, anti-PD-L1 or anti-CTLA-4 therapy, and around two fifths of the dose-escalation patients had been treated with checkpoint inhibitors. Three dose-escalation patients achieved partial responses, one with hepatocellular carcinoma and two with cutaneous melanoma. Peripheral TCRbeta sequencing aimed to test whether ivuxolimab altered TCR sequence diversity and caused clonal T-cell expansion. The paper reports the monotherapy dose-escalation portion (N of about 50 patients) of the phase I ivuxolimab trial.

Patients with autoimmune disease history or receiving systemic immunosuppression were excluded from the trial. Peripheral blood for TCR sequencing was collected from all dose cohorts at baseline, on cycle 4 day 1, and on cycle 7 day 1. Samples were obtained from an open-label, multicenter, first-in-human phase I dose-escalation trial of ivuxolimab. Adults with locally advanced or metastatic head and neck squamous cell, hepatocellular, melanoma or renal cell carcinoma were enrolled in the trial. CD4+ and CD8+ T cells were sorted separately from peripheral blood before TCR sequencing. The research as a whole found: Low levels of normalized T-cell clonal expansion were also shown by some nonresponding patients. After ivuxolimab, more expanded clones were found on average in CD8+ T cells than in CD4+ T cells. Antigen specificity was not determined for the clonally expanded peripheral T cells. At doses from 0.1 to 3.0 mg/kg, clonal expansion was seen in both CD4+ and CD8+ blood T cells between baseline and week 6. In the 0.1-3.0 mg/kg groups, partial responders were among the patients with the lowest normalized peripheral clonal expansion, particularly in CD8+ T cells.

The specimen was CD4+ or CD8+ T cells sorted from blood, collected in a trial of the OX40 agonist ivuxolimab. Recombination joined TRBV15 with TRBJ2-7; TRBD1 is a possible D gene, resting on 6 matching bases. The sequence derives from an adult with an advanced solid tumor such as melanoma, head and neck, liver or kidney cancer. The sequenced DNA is TGTGCCACCAGCAGAGTTGGGTCGGCAGGGGATTTCTACGAGCAGTACTTC. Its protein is CATSRVGSAGDFYEQYF.